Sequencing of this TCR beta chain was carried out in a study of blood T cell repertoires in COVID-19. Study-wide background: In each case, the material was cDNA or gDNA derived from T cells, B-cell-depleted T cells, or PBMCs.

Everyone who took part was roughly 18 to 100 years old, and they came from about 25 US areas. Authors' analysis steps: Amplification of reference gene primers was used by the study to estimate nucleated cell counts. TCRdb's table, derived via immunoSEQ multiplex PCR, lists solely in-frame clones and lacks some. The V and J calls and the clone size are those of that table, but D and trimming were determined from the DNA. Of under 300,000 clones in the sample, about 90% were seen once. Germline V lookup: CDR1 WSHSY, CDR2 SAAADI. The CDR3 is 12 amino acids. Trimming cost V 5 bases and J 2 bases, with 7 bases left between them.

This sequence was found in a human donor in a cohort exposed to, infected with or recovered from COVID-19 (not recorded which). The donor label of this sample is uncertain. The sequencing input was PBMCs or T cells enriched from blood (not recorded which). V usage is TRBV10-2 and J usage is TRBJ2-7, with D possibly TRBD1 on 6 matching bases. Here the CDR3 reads CASSTGTYEQYF. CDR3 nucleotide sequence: TGCGCCAGCAGTACAGGGACCTACGAGCAGTACTTC.